One sample yielded the 16 T cell receptor beta chains listed below, sequenced in a study of cytomegalovirus exposure and HLA in healthy donors. Profiling relied on immunoSEQ multiplex PCR, and the TCRdb table lists in-frame clones only, not all of them. The repertoire holds approximately 130,000 clones, with 70% to 90% as singletons. Material for sequencing was PBMCs. The receptors stem from a woman between 18 and 30 years old in good health and CMV-seronegative.

The rearrangement uses TRBV2 and TRBJ2-3, with 9 bases that match TRBD2. The CDR3 length is 12 residues. The junction had 3 bases not matched to a gene; V was cut back by 0 bases and J by 14 bases. CDR1 is SNHLY and CDR2 is FYNNEI in the germline V gene. The CDR3 nucleotides are TGTGCCAGCAGTGAAGCGCGCGGGGGGGCGTATTTT. Amino acids: CASSEARGGAYF.

The J gene is TRBJ2-7, the V gene TRBV10-3; 9 bases agree with TRBD2. With 0 bases clipped from V and 6 bases from J, the junction kept 9 bases outside the gene matches. The CDR3 consists of 16 residues. CDR1 and CDR2 (germline): ENHRY, SYGVKD. The CDR3 is CAISESEIAGAFEQYF. The CDR3 DNA reads TGTGCCATCAGTGAGTCGGAGATAGCGGGGGCGTTCGAGCAGTACTTC.

V gene TRBV11-3 combines with J gene TRBJ2-7, with D tentatively TRBD2 (5 bases). With 1 base removed from V and 0 bases from J, the gap between germline ends came to 7 bases. The CDR3 is made up of 14 amino acids. Germline CDR1 and CDR2: SGHNT and YENEEA. The CDR3 here is CASSLVLGSYEQYF. The CDR3 nucleotides are TGTGCCAGCAGCTTAGTACTAGGCTCCTACGAGCAGTACTTC.

The rearrangement joins TRBV7-8 to TRBJ2-7; 7 nucleotides line up with TRBD2. V trimming: 3 bases; J trimming: 1 base; junction bases outside the gene matches: 3. Germline-derived CDR1 and CDR2 are SGHVS and FQNEAQ. The CDR3 is 14 amino acids. The CDR3 DNA is TGTGCCAGCAGCTTTTGGACTAGTTCCTACGAGCAGTACTTC. Translating it yields CASSFWTSSYEQYF.

The chain combines TRBV5-1 with TRBJ2-1; 8 bases match TRBD1. The ends lost 4 bases at V and 2 bases at J; junction bases unmatched: 5. In germline, CDR1 is SGHRS, CDR2 YFSETQ. CDR3 length: 15 residues. The CDR3 region is CASSPDRGAYNEQFF. In DNA, the CDR3 is TGCGCCAGCAGCCCAGACAGGGGTGCCTACAATGAGCAGTTCTTC. The whole variable domain, remainder taken from reference TRBV5-1 and TRBJ2-1, is KAGVTQTPRYLIKTRGQQVTLSCSPISGHRSVSWYQQTPGQGLQFLFEYFSETQRNKGNFPGRFSGRQFSNSRSEMNVSTLELGDSALYLCASSPDRGAYNEQFFGPGTRLTVL.

This chain uses TRBV6-6 with TRBJ2-1, with 9 bases that match TRBD2. The CDR3 consists of 15 residues. The V and J ends lost 8 bases and 9 bases, in that order; junction bases with no gene match: 14. From germline, CDR1 is MNHNY and CDR2 SVGAGI (reference sequence). CDR3 protein: CASRSGAGGMSEQFF. For the CDR3, the DNA is TGTGCCAGCCGATCGGGAGCGGGGGGTATGAGTGAGCAGTTCTTC.

The chain employs TRBV10-2 and TRBJ2-5, with TRBD2 matching 12 bases. The germline gives CDR1 WSHSY, CDR2 SAAADI. The V gene end was trimmed by 8 bases and the J gene end by 0 bases; junction bases not matched to a gene: 10. The CDR3 is 17 amino acids. The CDR3, as DNA: TGCGCCAGCTCGGCGCTAGCGGGAGGGGGGTACCAAGAGACCCAGTACTTC. It yields the protein CASSALAGGGYQETQYF.

The rearrangement uses TRBV14 and TRBJ2-5, with TRBD2 matching over 13 bases. J was trimmed by 8 bases and V by 1 base; bases with no gene match: 7. CDR3 length: 16 residues. The germline gives CDR1 SGHDN, CDR2 FVKESK. For the CDR3, the DNA is TGTGCCAGCAGCCAAGTCGGGGGACTAGCGGGGTCTACCCAGTACTTC. The encoded protein is CASSQVGGLAGSTQYF.

This chain links TRBV5-4 with TRBJ2-1; D may be TRBD2 (7 bases). The germline V and J ends were trimmed by 2 bases and 8 bases, with 17 bases remaining between them. Germline lookup yields CDR1 SGHNT and CDR2 YYREEE (reference sequence). This CDR3 region has 15 residues. The CDR3 spells CASSLTGRVRDEQFF. CDR3 sequence (DNA): TGTGCCAGCAGCTTAACAGGGAGGGTTCGGGATGAGCAGTTCTTC.

The chain recombines TRBV27 with TRBJ2-5; 9 positions match TRBD2. The CDR3 has 17 residues. Germline V gene data show CDR1 as MNHEY and CDR2 as SMNVEV (reference sequence). V trimming: 3 bases; J trimming: 1 base; junction bases outside the gene matches: 9. The CDR3 DNA reads TGTGCCAGCAGTTTCCGGCGTAGCGGGAGTCTCCAAGAGACCCAGTACTTC. It translates to CASSFRRSGSLQETQYF.

This clone has a handful of counts. This rearrangement joins TRBV30 to TRBJ2-3, with 9 bases that match TRBD1. This CDR3 region has 15 residues. V gave up 6 bases and J gave up 4 bases; unmatched junction bases: 11. Germline CDR1 is GTSNPN and CDR2 is SVGIG (reference sequence). The CDR3 here is CACRPGQGLADTQYF. As DNA, the CDR3 is TGTGCCTGTCGACCGGGACAGGGTCTTGCAGATACGCAGTATTTT.

V usage is TRBV30 and J usage is TRBJ2-1; TRBD2 is a possible D gene (5 bases). Trimming pared 0 bases from V and 3 bases from J, leaving 15 bases between. The length of the CDR3 is 16 residues. Germline assignment: CDR1 GTSNPN and CDR2 SVGIG (reference sequence). The CDR3 region is CAWSVLGGRFYNEQFF. For the CDR3, the DNA is TGTGCCTGGAGTGTACTGGGCGGGCGATTCTACAATGAGCAGTTCTTC.

This chain uses TRBV10-2 with TRBJ1-3; D not resolved. The CDR3 spans 14 residues. The ends were cut back, 4 bases at V and 1 base at J, with 8 bases in the middle. Per germline, CDR1 WSHSY and CDR2 SAAADI. The CDR3, as DNA: TGCGCCAGCAGTGTAGCAAGGTCTGGAAACACCATATATTTT. Translation: CASSVARSGNTIYF.

This chain links TRBV6-1 with TRBJ1-2, with 9 bases lining up with TRBD1. This CDR3 is built from 14 residues. Looked up from germline, CDR1 is MNHNS and CDR2 is SASEGT. V shed 5 bases, J shed 4 bases, and the junction held 5 bases outside the gene matches. The CDR3 spells CASSTGGVGYGYTF. In DNA form, the CDR3 reads TGTGCCAGCAGTACAGGGGGCGTCGGCTATGGCTACACCTTC.

The chain joins TRBV7-9 to TRBJ2-7, with 7 bases that match TRBD2. Trimming at V came to 5 bases and at J to 6 bases, leaving 10 bases not matched to a gene. This CDR3 has 14 amino acids. The germline V gene encodes CDR1 SEHNR and CDR2 FQNEAQ (reference sequence). CDR3 DNA sequence: TGTGCCAGCAGCAAAATCGGGGGAGGGCGCGAGCAGTACTTC. It translates to CASSKIGGGREQYF. Looking up the rest from reference TRBV7-9 and TRBJ2-7 gives the full variable domain: DTGVSQNPRHKITKRGQNVTFRCDPISEHNRLYWYRQTLGQGPEFLTYFQNEAQLEKSRLLSDRFSAERPKGSFSTLEIQRTEQGDSAMYLCASSKIGGGREQYFGPGTRLTVT.

The chain employs TRBV2 and TRBJ1-5; 9 positions match TRBD1. The CDR3 loop spans 17 amino acids. Unmatched junction bases numbered 11, after V lost 6 bases and J lost 2 bases. In germline, CDR1 is SNHLY, CDR2 FYNNEI. DNA for the CDR3: TGTGCCAGCAGCGCTGGACAGGGGAGGGGAGGCAATCAGCCCCAGCATTTT. Translated: CASSAGQGRGGNQPQHF.